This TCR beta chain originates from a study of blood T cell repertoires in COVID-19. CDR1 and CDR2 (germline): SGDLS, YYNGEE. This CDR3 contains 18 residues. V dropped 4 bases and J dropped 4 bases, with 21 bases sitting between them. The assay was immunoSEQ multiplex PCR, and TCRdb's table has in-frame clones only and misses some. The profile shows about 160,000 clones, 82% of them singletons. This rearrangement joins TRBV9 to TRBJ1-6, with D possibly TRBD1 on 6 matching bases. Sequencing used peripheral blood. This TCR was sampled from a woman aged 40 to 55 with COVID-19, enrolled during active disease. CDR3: CASSKRGGQDGYNSPLHF. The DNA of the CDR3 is TGTGCCAGCAGCAAAAGGGGGGGACAAGACGGATATAATTCACCCCTCCACTTT.